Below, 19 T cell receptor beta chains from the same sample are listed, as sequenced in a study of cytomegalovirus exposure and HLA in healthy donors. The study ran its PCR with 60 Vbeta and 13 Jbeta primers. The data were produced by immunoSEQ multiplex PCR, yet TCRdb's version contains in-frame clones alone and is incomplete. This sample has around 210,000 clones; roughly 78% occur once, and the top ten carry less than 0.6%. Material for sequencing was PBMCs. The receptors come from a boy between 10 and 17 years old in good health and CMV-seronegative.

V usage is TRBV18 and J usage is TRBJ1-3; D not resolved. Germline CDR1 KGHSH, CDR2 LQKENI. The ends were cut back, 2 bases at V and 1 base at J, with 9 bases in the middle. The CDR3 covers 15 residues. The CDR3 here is CASSPTRDSGNTIYF. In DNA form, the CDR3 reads TGTGCCAGCTCACCAACGCGAGATTCTGGAAACACCATATATTTT.

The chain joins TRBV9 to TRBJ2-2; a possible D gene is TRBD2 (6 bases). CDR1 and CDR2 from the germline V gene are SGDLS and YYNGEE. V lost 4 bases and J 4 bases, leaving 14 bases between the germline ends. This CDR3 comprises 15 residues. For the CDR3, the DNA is TGTGCCAGCAGCCCCTTTAGCGGTCTCACCGGGGAGCTGTTTTTT. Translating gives CASSPFSGLTGELFF.

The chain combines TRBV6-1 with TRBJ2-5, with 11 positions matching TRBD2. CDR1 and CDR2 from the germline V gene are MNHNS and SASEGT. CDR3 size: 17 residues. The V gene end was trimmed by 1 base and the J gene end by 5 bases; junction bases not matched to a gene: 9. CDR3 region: CASSEDISGGALETQYF. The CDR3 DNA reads TGTGCCAGCAGTGAAGATATTAGCGGGGGGGCTTTGGAGACCCAGTACTTC.

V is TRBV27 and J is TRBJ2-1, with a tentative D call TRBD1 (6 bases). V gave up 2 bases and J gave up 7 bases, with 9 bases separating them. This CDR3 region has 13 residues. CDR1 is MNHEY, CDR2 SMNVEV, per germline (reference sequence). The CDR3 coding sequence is TGTGCCAGCAGTTTACAGGGGCCAAATGAGCAGTTCTTC. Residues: CASSLQGPNEQFF.

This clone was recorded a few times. The CDR3 region is CASSFDRDYGYTF. DNA for the CDR3: TGTGCCAGCAGTTTCGACAGGGACTATGGCTACACCTTC. The V gene is TRBV27, the J gene TRBJ1-2, with 7 bases lining up with TRBD1. Trimming took 3 bases from V and 3 from J; bases not matched to a gene: 1. The germline CDR1 and CDR2 sequences are MNHEY and SMNVEV (reference sequence). The CDR3 consists of 13 residues.

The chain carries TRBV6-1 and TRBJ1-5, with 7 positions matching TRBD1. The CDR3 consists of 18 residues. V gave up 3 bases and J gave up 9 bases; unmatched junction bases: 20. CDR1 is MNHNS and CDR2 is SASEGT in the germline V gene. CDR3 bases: TGTGCCAGCAGTGAGATACCCGAGGGGGCCGAATTATGGTTGCCCCAGCATTTT. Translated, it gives CASSEIPEGAELWLPQHF.

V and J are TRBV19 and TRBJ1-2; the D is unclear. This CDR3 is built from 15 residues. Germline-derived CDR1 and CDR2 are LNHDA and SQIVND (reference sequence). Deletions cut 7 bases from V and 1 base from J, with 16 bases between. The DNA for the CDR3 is TGTGCCAGTACCCTCGTCAGTTCTTTTAACTATGGCTACACCTTC. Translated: CASTLVSSFNYGYTF.

DNA of the CDR3: TGTGCCTGGAGTCGGGGCCCAAGGAATTCTCAACAGGGGGCAGGAACTGGAAACACCATATATTTT. This sequence encodes CAWSRGPRNSQQGAGTGNTIYF. The gene calls are TRBV30 and TRBJ1-3; 9 bases agree with TRBD1. The germline gives CDR1 GTSNPN, CDR2 SVGIG (reference sequence). The junction had 25 bases not matched to a gene; V was cut back by 2 bases and J by 2 bases. The CDR3 loop spans 22 amino acids. Together with reference TRBV30 and TRBJ1-3, the CDR3 gives the full variable domain: SQTIHQWPATLVQPVGSPLSLECTVEGTSNPNLYWYRQAAGRGLQLLFYSVGIGQISSEVPQNLSASRPQDRQFILSSKKLLLSDSGFYLCAWSRGPRNSQQGAGTGNTIYFGEGSWLTVV.

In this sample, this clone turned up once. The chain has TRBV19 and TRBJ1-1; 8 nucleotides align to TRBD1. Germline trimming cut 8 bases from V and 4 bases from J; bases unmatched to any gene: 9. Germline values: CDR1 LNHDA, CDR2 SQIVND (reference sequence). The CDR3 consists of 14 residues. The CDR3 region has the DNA TGTGCCAGTCGTCAATACGGACAGGGCACTGAAGCTTTCTTT. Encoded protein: CASRQYGQGTEAFF. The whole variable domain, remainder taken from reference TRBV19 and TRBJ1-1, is DGGITQSPKYLFRKEGQNVTLSCEQNLNHDAMYWYRQDPGQGLRLIYYSQIVNDFQKGDIAEGYSVSREKKESFPLTVTSAQKNPTAFYLCASRQYGQGTEAFFGQGTRLTVV.

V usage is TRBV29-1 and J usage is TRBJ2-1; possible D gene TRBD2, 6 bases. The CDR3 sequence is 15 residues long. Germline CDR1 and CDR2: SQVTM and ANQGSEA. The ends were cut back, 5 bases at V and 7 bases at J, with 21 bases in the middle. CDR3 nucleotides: TGCAGCGTTAACTCAGCGGGCATACCCGAAAATGAGCAGTTCTTC. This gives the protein CSVNSAGIPENEQFF.

CDR3 in DNA: TGCAGTGCTGATGAGGAGCAGTTCTTC. It yields the protein CSADEEQFF. The chain joins TRBV20-1 to TRBJ2-1; D remains ambiguous. This CDR3 spans 9 amino acids. Trimming stripped 5 bases from V and 10 bases from J, with 6 bases between. In germline, CDR1 is DFQATT, CDR2 SNEGSKA (reference sequence).

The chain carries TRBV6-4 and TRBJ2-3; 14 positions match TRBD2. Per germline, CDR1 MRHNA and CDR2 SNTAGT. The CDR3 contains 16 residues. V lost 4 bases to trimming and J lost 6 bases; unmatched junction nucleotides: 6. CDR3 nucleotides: TGTGCCAGCAGTGCCACCGGGACTAGCGGGAGCGATACGCAGTATTTT. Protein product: CASSATGTSGSDTQYF.

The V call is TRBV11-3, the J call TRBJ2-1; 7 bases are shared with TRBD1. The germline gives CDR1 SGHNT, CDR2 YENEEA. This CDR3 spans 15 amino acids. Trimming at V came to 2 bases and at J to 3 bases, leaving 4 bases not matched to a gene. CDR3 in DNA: TGTGCCAGCAGCTTAAGGGACAGTTACTACAATGAGCAGTTCTTC. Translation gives CASSLRDSYYNEQFF.

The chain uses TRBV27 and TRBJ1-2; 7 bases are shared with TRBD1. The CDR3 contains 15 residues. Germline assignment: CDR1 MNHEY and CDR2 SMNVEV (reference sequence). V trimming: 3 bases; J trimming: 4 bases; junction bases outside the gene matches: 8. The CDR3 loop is CASSFSRTGGYGYTF. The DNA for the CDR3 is TGTGCCAGCAGTTTCTCGAGGACAGGCGGCTATGGCTACACCTTC.

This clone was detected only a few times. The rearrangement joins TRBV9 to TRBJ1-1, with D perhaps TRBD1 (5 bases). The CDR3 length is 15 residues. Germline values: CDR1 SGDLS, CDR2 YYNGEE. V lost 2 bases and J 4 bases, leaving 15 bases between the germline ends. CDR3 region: CASSVQGGWGTEAFF. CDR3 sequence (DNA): TGTGCCAGCAGCGTCCAGGGAGGGTGGGGCACTGAAGCTTTCTTT.

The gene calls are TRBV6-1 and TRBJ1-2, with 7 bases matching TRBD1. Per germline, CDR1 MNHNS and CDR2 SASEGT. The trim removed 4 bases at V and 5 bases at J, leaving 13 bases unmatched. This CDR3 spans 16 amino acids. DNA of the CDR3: TGTGCCAGCAGTGTGGAGGGGGCTCGGGGAGAGTATGGCTACACCTTC. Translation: CASSVEGARGEYGYTF.

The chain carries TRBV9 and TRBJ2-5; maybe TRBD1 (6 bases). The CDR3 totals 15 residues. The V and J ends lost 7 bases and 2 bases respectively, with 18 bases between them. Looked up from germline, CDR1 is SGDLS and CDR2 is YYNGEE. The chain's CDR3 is CASLGQNILQETQYF. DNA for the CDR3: TGTGCCAGCTTAGGACAGAATATTTTGCAAGAGACCCAGTACTTC.

Written as DNA, the CDR3 is TGTGCTAGTGGTTTAACAGCAGAGACCCAGTACTTC. It yields the protein CASGLTAETQYF. The chain combines TRBV12-5 with TRBJ2-5; D gene ambiguous. CDR3 size: 12 residues. The germline CDR1 and CDR2 sequences are LGHNT and FRNRAP. V lost 3 bases and J lost 4, with 6 bases in between. Based on the CDR3 plus reference TRBV12-5 and TRBJ2-5, the full variable domain is DARVTQTPRHKVTEMGQEVTMRCQPILGHNTVFWYRQTMMQGLELLAYFRNRAPLDDSGMPKDRFSAEMPDATLATLKIQPSEPRDSAVYFCASGLTAETQYFGPGTRLLVL.

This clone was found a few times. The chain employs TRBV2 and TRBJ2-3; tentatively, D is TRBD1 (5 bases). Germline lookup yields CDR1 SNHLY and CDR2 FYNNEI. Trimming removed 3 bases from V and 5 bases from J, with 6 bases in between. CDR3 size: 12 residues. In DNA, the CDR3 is TGTGCCAGCAGTGACAGGGAAGATACGCAGTATTTT. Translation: CASSDREDTQYF. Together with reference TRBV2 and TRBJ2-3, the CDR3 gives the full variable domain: EPEVTQTPSHQVTQMGQEVILRCVPISNHLYFYWYRQILGQKVEFLVSFYNNEISEKSEIFDDQFSVERPDGSNFTLKIRSTKLEDSAMYFCASSDREDTQYFGPGTRLTVL.